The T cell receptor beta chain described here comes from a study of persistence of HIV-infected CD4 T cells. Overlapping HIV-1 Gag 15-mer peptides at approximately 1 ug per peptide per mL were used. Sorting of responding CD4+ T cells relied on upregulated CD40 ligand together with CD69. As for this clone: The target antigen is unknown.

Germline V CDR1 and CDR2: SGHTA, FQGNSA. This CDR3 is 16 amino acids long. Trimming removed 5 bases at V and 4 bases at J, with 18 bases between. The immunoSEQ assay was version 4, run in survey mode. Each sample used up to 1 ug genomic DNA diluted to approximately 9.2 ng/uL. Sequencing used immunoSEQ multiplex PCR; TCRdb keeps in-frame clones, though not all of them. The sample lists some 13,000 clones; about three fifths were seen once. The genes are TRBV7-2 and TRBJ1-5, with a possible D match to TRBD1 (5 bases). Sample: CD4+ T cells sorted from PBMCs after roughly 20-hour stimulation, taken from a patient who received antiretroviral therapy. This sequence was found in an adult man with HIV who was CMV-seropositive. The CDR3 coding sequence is TGTGCCAGCAGCCCCTTTGGGCCCCCAGGGAATCAGCCCCAGCATTTT. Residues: CASSPFGPPGNQPQHF.